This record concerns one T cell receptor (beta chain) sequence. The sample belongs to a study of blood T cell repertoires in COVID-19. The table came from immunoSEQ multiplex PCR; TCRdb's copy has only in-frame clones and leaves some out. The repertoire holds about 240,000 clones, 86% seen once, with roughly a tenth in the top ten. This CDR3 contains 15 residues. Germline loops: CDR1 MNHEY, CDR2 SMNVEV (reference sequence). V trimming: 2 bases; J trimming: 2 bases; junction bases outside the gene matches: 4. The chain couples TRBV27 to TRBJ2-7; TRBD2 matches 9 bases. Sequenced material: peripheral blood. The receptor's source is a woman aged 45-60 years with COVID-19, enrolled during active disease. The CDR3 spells CASSLRGGGAYEQYV. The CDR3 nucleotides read TGTGCCAGCAGTTTAAGGGGCGGGGGGGCCTACGAGCAGTACGTC.